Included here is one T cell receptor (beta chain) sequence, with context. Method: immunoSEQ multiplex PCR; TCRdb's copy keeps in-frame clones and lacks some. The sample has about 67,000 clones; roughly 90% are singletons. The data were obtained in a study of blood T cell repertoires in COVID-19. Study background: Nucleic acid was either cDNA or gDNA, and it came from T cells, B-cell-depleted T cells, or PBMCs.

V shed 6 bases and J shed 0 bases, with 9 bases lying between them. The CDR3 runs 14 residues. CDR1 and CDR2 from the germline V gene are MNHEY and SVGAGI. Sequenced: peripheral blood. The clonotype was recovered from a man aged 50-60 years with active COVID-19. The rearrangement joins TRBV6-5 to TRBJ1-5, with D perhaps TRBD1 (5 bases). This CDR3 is CASSGGGSNQPQHF. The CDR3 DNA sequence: TGTGCCAGCAGCGGGGGGGGTAGCAATCAGCCCCAGCATTTT.